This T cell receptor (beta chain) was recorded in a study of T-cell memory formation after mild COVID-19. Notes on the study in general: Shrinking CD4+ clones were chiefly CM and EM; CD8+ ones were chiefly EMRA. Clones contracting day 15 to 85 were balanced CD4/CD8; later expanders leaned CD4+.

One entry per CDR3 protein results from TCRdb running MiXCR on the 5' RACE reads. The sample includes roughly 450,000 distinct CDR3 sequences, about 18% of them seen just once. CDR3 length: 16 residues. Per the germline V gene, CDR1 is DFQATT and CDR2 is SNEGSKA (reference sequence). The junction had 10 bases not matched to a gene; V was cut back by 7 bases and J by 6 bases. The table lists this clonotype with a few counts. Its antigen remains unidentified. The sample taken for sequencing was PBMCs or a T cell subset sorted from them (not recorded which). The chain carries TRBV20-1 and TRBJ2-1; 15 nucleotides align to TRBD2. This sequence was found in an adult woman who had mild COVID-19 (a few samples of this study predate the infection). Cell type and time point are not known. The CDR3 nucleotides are TGCAGTGTTTTTTCTCGGACTAGCGGGAGGGGCAATGAGCAGTTCTTC. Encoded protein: CSVFSRTSGRGNEQFF.